The sequence of this TCR beta chain was determined in a study of shared clonotypes between healthy human individuals. Regarding the study as a whole: Donor clonotype sharing was expected to depend on sequencing depth.

As concerns this clone: Its antigen remains unidentified.

Germline values: CDR1 MNHEY, CDR2 SMNVEV (reference sequence). The CDR3 spans 14 residues. With 6 bases clipped from V and 2 bases from J, the junction kept 6 bases outside the gene matches. The protocol was immunoSEQ multiplex PCR, while the TCRdb copy is restricted to in-frame clones and leaves out a portion. Of under 600,000 clones listed, about 96% were seen once; the top ten hold around 0.057%. This TCR came from a woman aged 30 to 39 in good health. The chain links TRBV27 to TRBJ1-1; 7 bases are shared with TRBD1. Sequenced input: naive CD4+ T cells sorted from blood. Subset: CD45RA+ positively selected. CDR3 sequence: CASRIDRENTEAFF. CDR3 DNA: TGTGCCAGCAGAATCGACAGGGAAAACACTGAAGCTTTCTTT.